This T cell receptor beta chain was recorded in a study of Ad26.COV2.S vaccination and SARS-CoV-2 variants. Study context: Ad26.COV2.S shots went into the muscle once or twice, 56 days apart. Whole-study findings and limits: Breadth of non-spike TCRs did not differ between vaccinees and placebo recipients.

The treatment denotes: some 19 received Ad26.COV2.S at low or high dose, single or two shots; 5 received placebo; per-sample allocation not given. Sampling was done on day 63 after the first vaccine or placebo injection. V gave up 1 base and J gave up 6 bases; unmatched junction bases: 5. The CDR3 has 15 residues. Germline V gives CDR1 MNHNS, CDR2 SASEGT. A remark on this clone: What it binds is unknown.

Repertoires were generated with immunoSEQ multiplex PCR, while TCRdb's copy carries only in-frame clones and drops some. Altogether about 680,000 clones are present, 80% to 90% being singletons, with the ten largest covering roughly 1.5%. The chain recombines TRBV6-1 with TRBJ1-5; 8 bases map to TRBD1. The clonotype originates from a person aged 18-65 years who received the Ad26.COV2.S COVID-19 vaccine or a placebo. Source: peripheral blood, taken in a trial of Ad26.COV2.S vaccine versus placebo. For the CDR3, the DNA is TGTGCCAGCAGTGAAGGGGGGACAGGCCGTCAGCCCCAGCATTTT. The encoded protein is CASSEGGTGRQPQHF.